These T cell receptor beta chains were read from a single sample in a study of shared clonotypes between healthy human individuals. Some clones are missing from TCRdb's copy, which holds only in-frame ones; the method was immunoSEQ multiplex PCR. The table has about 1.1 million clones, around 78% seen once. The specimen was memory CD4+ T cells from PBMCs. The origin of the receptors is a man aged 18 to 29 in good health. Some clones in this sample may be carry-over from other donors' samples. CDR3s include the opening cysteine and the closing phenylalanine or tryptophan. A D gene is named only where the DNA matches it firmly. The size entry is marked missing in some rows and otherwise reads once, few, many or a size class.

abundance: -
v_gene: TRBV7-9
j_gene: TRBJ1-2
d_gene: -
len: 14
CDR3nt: TGTGCCAGCAGCTTAGGACCGACAGCTTCAGGCTACACCTTC
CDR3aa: CASSLGPTASGYTF

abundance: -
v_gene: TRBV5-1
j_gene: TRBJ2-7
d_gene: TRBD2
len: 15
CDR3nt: TGCGCCAGCAGCCCCGAGGGGGCTAGCGGGAAGGAGCAGTACTTC
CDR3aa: CASSPEGASGKEQYF

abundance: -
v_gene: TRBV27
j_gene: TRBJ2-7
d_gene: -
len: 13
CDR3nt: TGTGCCAGCAGCCCCAACGCAGGGTACGAGCAGTACTTC
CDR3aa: CASSPNAGYEQYF

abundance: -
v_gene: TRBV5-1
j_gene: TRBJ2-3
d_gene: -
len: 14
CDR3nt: TGCGCCAGTGCCACGTCAGGGGGCACAGATACGCAGTATTTT
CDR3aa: CASATSGGTDTQYF

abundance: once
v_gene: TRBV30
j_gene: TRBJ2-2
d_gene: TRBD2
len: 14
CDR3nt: TGTGCCTGGGGGGGACTAGCAAACACCGGGGAGCTGTTTTTT
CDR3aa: CAWGGLANTGELFF

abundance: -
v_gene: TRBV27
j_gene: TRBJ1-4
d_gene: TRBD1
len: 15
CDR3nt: TGTGCCAGCAGGGGGACAGGGGGCGTCAAAACCAGACTGTTTTTT
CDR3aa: CASRGTGGVKTRLFF

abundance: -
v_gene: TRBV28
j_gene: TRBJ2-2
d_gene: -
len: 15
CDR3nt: TGTGCCAGCACCCCTGGGGGCGCCCTGGGCGGGGAGCTGTTTTTT
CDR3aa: CASTPGGALGGELFF

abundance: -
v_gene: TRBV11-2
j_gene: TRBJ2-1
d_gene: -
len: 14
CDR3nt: TGTGCCAGCAGCCCCATTTTATATAACAATGAGCAGTTCTTC
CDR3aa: CASSPILYNNEQFF

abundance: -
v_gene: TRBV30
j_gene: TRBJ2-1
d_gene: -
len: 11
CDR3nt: TGTGCCTGGGCTAGTAACAATGAGCAGTTCTTC
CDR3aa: CAWASNNEQFF

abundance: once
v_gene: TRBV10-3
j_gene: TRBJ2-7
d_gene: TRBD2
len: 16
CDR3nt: TGTGCCATCAGTGAATGGTGGGCTAGCGGGAGTCCCGAGCAGTACTTC
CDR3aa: CAISEWWASGSPEQYF

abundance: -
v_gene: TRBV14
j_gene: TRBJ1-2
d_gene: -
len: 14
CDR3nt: TGTGCCAGCAGCCAAAGTCAGGGAAGTTATGGCTACACCTTC
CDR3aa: CASSQSQGSYGYTF

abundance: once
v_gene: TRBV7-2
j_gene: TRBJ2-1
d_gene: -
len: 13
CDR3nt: TGTGCCAGCACCAACTTATGGCGGGATGAGCAGTTCTTC
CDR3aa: CASTNLWRDEQFF

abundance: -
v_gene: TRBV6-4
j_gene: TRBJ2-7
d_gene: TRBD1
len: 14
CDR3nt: TGTGCCAGCAGTGCGTGTGACAGGGGGCACGAGCAGTACTTC
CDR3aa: CASSACDRGHEQYF

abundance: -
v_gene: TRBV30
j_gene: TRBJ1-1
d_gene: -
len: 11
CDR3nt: TGTGCCTGGAGTGTTGGAGGGAAAGCTTTCTTT
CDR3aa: CAWSVGGKAFF

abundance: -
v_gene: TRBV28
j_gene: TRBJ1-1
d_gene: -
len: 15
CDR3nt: TGTGCCAGCAGTTGGACCCAGGGCCGGGGGACTGAAGCTTTCTTT
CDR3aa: CASSWTQGRGTEAFF

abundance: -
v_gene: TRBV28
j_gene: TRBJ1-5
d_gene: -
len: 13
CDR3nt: TGTGCAGAAGGGCAAAATGGTAATCAGCCCCAGCATTTT
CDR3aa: CAEGQNGNQPQHF

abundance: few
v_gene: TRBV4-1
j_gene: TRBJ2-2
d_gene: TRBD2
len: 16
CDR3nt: TGCGCCAGCAGCTGGGGACTAGCGGGAAATACCGGGGAGCTGTTTTTT
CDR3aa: CASSWGLAGNTGELFF

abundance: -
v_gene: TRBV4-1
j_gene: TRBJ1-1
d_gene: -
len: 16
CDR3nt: TGCGCCAGCAGCCGACAGGTTAACGACTTGAACACTGAAGCTTTCTTT
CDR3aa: CASSRQVNDLNTEAFF

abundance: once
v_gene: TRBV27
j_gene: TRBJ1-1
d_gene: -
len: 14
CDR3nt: TGTGCCAGCAGCCAACTTACAGGGAACACTGAAGCTTTCTTT
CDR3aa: CASSQLTGNTEAFF

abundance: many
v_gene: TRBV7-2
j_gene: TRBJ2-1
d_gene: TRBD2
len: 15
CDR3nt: TGTGCCAGCACCCCCGGACTAGCGGCCTACAATGAGCAGTTCTTC
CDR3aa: CASTPGLAAYNEQFF

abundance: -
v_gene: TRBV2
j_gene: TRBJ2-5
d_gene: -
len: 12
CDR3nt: TGTGCCAGCAGTGATTCCGGGGAGACCCAGTACTTC
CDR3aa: CASSDSGETQYF

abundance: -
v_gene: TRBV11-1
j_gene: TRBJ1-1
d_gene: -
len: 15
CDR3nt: TGTGCCAGCAGCTTGGGAGGCGTCAAGGGCACTGAAGCTTTCTTT
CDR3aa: CASSLGGVKGTEAFF